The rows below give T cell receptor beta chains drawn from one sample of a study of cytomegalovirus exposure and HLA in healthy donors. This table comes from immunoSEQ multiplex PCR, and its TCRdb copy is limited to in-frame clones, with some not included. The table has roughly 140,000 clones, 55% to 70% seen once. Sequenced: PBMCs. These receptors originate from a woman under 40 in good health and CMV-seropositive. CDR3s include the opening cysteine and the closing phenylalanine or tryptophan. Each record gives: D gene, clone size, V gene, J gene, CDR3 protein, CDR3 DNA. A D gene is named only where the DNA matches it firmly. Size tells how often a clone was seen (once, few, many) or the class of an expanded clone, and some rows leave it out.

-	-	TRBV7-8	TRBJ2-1	CASSYRDPQPSNEQFF	TGTGCCAGCAGCTACAGGGACCCCCAACCTTCCAATGAGCAGTTCTTC
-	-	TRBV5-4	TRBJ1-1	CASSLWTEGTEAFF	TGTGCCAGCAGCCTCTGGACAGAGGGCACTGAAGCTTTCTTT
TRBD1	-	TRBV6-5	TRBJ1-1	CASSSGQQTEAFF	TGTGCCAGCAGTTCGGGACAGCAGACTGAAGCTTTCTTT
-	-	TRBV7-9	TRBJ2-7	CASSSGQGGQYF	TGTGCCAGCAGCTCGGGGCAGGGAGGACAGTACTTC
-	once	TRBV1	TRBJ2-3	CTSSQDMGQKVYF	TGCACCAGCAGCCAAGATATGGGACAGAAAGTGTATTTT
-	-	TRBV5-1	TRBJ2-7	CASSLAGSYEQYF	TGCGCCAGCAGCTTGGCGGGATCCTACGAGCAGTACTTC
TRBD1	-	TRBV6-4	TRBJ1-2	CASSDRGDRGTIF	TGTGCCAGCAGTGACAGGGGGGACAGGGGTACTATCTTC
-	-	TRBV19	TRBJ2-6	CASSIPRGGQQRGISGANVLTF	TGTGCCAGTAGTATACCCCGAGGTGGACAGCAAAGAGGAATCTCTGGGGCCAACGTCCTGACTTTC
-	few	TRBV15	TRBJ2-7	CATSRDMTYEQYF	TGTGCCACCAGCAGAGATATGACTTACGAGCAGTACTTC
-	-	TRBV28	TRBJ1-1	CASRLRVLAEAFF	TGTGCCAGCCGCCTGCGGGTTCTCGCTGAAGCTTTCTTT
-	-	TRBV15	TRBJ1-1	CATSRKTDTEAFF	TGTGCCACCAGCAGAAAGACAGACACTGAAGCTTTCTTT
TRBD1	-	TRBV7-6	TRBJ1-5	CASSLGQGASQPQHF	TGTGCCAGCAGCTTAGGACAGGGGGCTAGCCAGCCCCAGCATTTT
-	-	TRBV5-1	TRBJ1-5	CASSPGQFSNQPQHF	TGCGCCAGCAGCCCCGGACAGTTTAGCAATCAGCCCCAGCATTTT
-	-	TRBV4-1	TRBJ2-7	CASSQERVGRQTYEQYF	TGCGCCAGCAGCCAAGAGAGAGTCGGGAGACAGACCTACGAGCAGTACTTC
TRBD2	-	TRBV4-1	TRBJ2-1	CASSQEGRRGAYNEQFF	TGCGCCAGCAGCCAAGAAGGTCGGCGGGGGGCCTACAATGAGCAGTTCTTC
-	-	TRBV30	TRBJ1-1	CAFKSTEAFF	TGTGCCTTTAAATCCACTGAAGCTTTCTTT
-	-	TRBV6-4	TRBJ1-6	CASRGSYNSPLHF	TGTGCCAGTAGGGGGTCCTATAATTCACCCCTCCACTTT
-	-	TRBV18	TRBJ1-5	CASSVGGGSNQPQHF	TGTGCCAGCTCGGTCGGGGGAGGAAGCAATCAGCCCCAGCATTTT
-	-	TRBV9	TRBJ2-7	CASSVGSGFGEQYF	TGTGCCAGCAGCGTAGGGTCAGGGTTTGGAGAGCAGTACTTC
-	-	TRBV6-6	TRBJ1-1	CATSGRVAEAFF	TGTGCCACCTCGGGCAGGGTAGCTGAAGCTTTCTTT
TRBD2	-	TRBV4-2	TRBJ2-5	CASSQDLAGQQETQYF	TGTGCCAGCAGCCAAGACCTAGCGGGCCAACAAGAGACCCAGTACTTC
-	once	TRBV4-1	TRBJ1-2	CASSQPGQILYGYTF	TGCGCCAGCAGCCAACCCGGACAGATCCTCTATGGCTACACCTTC
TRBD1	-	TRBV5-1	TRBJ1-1	CASSFTGGTEAFF	TGCGCCAGCAGCTTCACAGGGGGCACTGAAGCTTTCTTT
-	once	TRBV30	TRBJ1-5	CAWSTTNSQPQHF	TGTGCCTGGAGTACAACGAACAGTCAGCCCCAGCATTTT
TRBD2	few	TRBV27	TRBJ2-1	CASSYGLAGGGEQFF	TGTGCCAGCAGTTACGGACTAGCGGGGGGCGGGGAGCAGTTCTTC
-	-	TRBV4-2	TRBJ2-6	CASREGSSGANVLTF	TGTGCCAGCAGGGAGGGAAGCTCTGGGGCCAACGTCCTGACTTTC
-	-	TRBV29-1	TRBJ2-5	CSVVSGEETQYF	TGCAGCGTTGTTAGTGGTGAGGAGACCCAGTACTTC
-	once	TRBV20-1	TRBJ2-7	CSARGVYEQYF	TGCAGTGCTAGGGGAGTCTACGAGCAGTACTTC